One sample yielded the 27 T cell receptor beta chains listed below, sequenced in a study of blood T cell repertoires in COVID-19. The method was immunoSEQ multiplex PCR; TCRdb's version includes in-frame clones alone and lacks a portion of them. Of about 240,000 clones in the sample, 85% to 90% were seen once. Specimen: peripheral blood. These receptors all stem from a man in his fifties or sixties with acute or convalescent COVID-19.

The chain links TRBV7-2 to TRBJ2-7; D is possibly TRBD1 (6 bases). Trimming pared 1 base from V and 2 bases from J, leaving 12 bases between. The CDR3 consists of 15 residues. Germline CDR1 is SGHTA and CDR2 is FQGNSA. The CDR3 sequence is CASSLEGGTAYEQYF. Here the CDR3 DNA reads TGTGCCAGCAGCTTAGAAGGGGGTACAGCCTACGAGCAGTACTTC.

The V and J genes are TRBV6-1 and TRBJ1-5; 7 bases match TRBD1. The trim removed 4 bases at V and 0 bases at J, leaving 6 bases unmatched. The CDR3 loop spans 16 amino acids. Germline V gene data show CDR1 as MNHNS and CDR2 as SASEGT. The CDR3 region is CASSGVQGDSNQPQHF. CDR3 coding DNA: TGTGCCAGCAGTGGAGTTCAGGGGGATAGCAATCAGCCCCAGCATTTT.

The sample holds one count of this clone. V and J are TRBV28 and TRBJ2-5; D gene ambiguous. In germline, CDR1 is MDHEN, CDR2 SYDVKM. Trimming took off 5 bases at V and 0 bases at J, with 13 bases between the two ends. The CDR3 covers 15 residues. CDR3 amino acids: CASSTRGWYQETQYF. The CDR3 bases are TGTGCCAGCAGTACCCGCGGTTGGTACCAAGAGACCCAGTACTTC. The full variable domain, completed using reference TRBV28 and TRBJ2-5, is DVKVTQSSRYLVKRTGEKVFLECVQDMDHENMFWYRQDPGLGLRLIYFSYDVKMKEKGDIPEGYSVSREKKERFSLILESASTNQTSMYLCASSTRGWYQETQYFGPGTRLLVL.

The rearrangement joins TRBV7-2 to TRBJ2-1; the D gene is possibly TRBD2 (5 bases). CDR3 size: 17 residues. V lost 1 base to trimming and J lost 7 bases, with 20 bases between them. Germline lookup yields CDR1 SGHTA and CDR2 FQGNSA. The CDR3 loop is CASSLGVGVGEGNEQFF. The CDR3 DNA is TGTGCCAGCAGCTTAGGTGTGGGAGTCGGTGAAGGGAATGAGCAGTTCTTC.

The chain couples TRBV2 to TRBJ2-3, with 9 bases aligning to TRBD2. Germline V lookup: CDR1 SNHLY, CDR2 FYNNEI. With V trimmed by 2 bases and J by 1 base, 7 bases remained unmatched. This CDR3 has 17 residues. The CDR3 is CASSERGGRAGTDTQYF. The CDR3, as DNA: TGTGCCAGCAGTGAAAGGGGCGGGAGGGCCGGCACAGATACGCAGTATTTT.

V usage is TRBV6-1 and J usage is TRBJ2-6; a possible D gene is TRBD1 (6 bases). Between the trimmed V and J ends, which lost 4 bases and 0 bases, there was a span of 13 bases. This CDR3 region has 17 residues. Looked up from germline, CDR1 is MNHNS and CDR2 is SASEGT. The DNA of the CDR3 is TGTGCCAGCAGTGTCGGGGCAGGGGTCTCTGGGGCCAACGTCCTGACTTTC. Amino acid sequence: CASSVGAGVSGANVLTF.

V usage is TRBV3-1 (or the pseudogene TRBV3-2) and J usage is TRBJ2-7; perhaps TRBD1 as D (6 bases). CDR3 size: 14 residues. Germline V CDR1 and CDR2: LGHDT, YNNKEL (reference sequence). The V and J ends lost 1 base and 7 bases respectively, with 14 bases between them. The CDR3 DNA reads TGTGCCAGCAGCCAAGTCGGACAGCGAGGGGAGCAGTACTTC. Translating it yields CASSQVGQRGEQYF.

This clone was seen once. This chain links TRBV3-1 (or the pseudogene TRBV3-2) with TRBJ1-4; TRBD1 matches 12 bases. V lost 6 bases to trimming and J lost 1 base; unmatched junction nucleotides: 9. This CDR3 is 18 amino acids long. Germline V lookup: CDR1 LGHDT, CDR2 YNNKEL (reference sequence). The CDR3 bases are TGTGCCAGCAGTCGTCTCCGGGACAGGGGGCTAACTAATGAAAAACTGTTTTTT. This codes for CASSRLRDRGLTNEKLFF.

The rearrangement links TRBV6-2 or TRBV6-3 to TRBJ2-5, with 8 positions matching TRBD1. CDR1 MNHEY and CDR2 SVGEGT come from the germline V gene. The CDR3 covers 17 residues. Losses at the gene ends were 2 bases for V and 4 bases for J; bases not matched to a gene: 12. The CDR3 spells CASSYAIDRGSGETQYF. The CDR3 DNA is TGTGCCAGCAGTTACGCTATTGACAGGGGTAGTGGAGAGACCCAGTACTTC.

V usage is TRBV4-3 and J usage is TRBJ2-2; unclear D gene. Looked up from germline, CDR1 is LGHNA and CDR2 is YSLEER. The length of the CDR3 is 14 residues. The V and J ends lost 4 bases and 1 base respectively, with 7 bases between them. The CDR3 DNA reads TGCGCCAGCAGCCTCTCAGGGAACACCGGGGAGCTGTTTTTT. Translating gives CASSLSGNTGELFF.

CDR3 nucleotide sequence: TGTGCCAGCTCACCGGGACAGGGGGCCAGCAATCAGCCCCAGCATTTT. Translating gives CASSPGQGASNQPQHF. V and J are TRBV18 and TRBJ1-5; 12 bases are a match to TRBD1. Germline CDR1 and CDR2: KGHSH and LQKENI. This CDR3 contains 16 residues. V was clipped by 3 bases and J by 1 base; unmatched bases: 1.

CDR3 nucleotide sequence: TGTGCCAGCAGTACCATCCCTAGCGGCAGCAATGAGCAGTTCTTC. Translation gives CASSTIPSGSNEQFF. The genes are TRBV9 and TRBJ2-1; TRBD2 agrees at 7 bases. V trimming: 5 bases; J trimming: 6 bases; junction bases outside the gene matches: 11. This CDR3 contains 15 residues. The V gene's germline CDR1 is SGDLS and CDR2 YYNGEE.

This chain uses TRBV6-1 with TRBJ2-7; tentatively, D is TRBD2 (5 bases). Germline V gene data show CDR1 as MNHNS and CDR2 as SASEGT. The V and J ends lost 2 bases and 4 bases respectively, with 12 bases between them. The CDR3 runs to 14 residues. As DNA, the CDR3 is TGTGCCAGCAGTGAATTTACGGGGAGTTACGAGCAGTACTTC. Translation: CASSEFTGSYEQYF.

CDR3 bases: TGCGCCAGCAGCCAAGAAGTGACTAGCGGGGTCCACACAGATACGCAGTATTTT. Its protein is CASSQEVTSGVHTDTQYF. The chain employs TRBV4-1 and TRBJ2-3; 11 nucleotides agree with TRBD2. The germline V gene has CDR1 MGHRA and CDR2 YSYEKL. This CDR3 is built from 18 residues. J was trimmed by 2 bases and V by 0 bases; bases with no gene match: 7.

This chain uses TRBV11-1 with TRBJ2-7, with 13 bases fitting TRBD2. J gave up 8 bases and V 4 bases, and 5 bases lay outside the gene matches. The CDR3 totals 14 residues. Germline assignment: CDR1 SGHAT and CDR2 FQDESV (reference sequence). CDR3 loop: CASSSGLAGAKQYF. DNA for the CDR3: TGTGCCAGCAGCTCAGGACTAGCGGGAGCTAAGCAGTACTTC.

V usage is TRBV9 and J usage is TRBJ2-7; D gene uncertain. CDR3 length: 14 residues. Germline CDR1 is SGDLS and CDR2 is YYNGEE. Deletions cut 2 bases from V and 3 bases from J, with 12 bases between. This chain's CDR3 is CASSVLDGNYEQYF. CDR3 DNA sequence: TGTGCCAGCAGCGTCCTAGACGGAAACTACGAGCAGTACTTC.

V is TRBV6-2 or TRBV6-3 and J is TRBJ2-5, with D perhaps TRBD2 (5 bases). The length of the CDR3 is 13 residues. From germline, CDR1 is MNHEY and CDR2 SVGEGT. V gave up 4 bases and J gave up 3 bases, with 9 bases separating them. CDR3 region: CASSLGLKETQYF. In nucleotides, the CDR3 is TGTGCCAGCAGTTTAGGACTGAAAGAGACCCAGTACTTC.

V usage is TRBV2 and J usage is TRBJ1-5; 7 nucleotides line up with TRBD1. This CDR3 spans 13 amino acids. Germline V gives CDR1 SNHLY, CDR2 FYNNEI. Trimming cost V 8 bases and J 6 bases; bases outside gene matches: 7. The CDR3, as DNA: TGTGCCAGCCAGGGGGGCGGGTTTCAGCCCCAGCATTTT. Amino acid sequence: CASQGGGFQPQHF.

The J gene is TRBJ2-7, the V gene TRBV6-2 or TRBV6-3; D gene unclear. Trimming took off 6 bases at V and 7 bases at J, with 13 bases between the two ends. The V gene's germline CDR1 is MNHEY and CDR2 SVGEGT. This CDR3 has 12 residues. As DNA, the CDR3 is TGTGCCAGCAGCATAGATCCGAGGGAGCAGTACTTC. Translated: CASSIDPREQYF.

This clone appeared a single time. J is TRBJ1-1 and V is TRBV14; D remains unclear. The ends were cut back, 0 bases at V and 7 bases at J, with 9 bases in the middle. The germline V gene has CDR1 SGHDN and CDR2 FVKESK. The CDR3 has 13 amino acids. The CDR3 protein is CASSQDRGLEAFF. The CDR3 bases are TGTGCCAGCAGCCAAGATCGTGGGCTTGAAGCTTTCTTT.

The chain employs TRBV7-2 and TRBJ2-5, with a weak D call TRBD2 (6 bases). The CDR3 runs to 15 residues. Germline values: CDR1 SGHTA, CDR2 FQGNSA. V was clipped by 4 bases and J by 5 bases, with 17 bases between them. CDR3 in DNA: TGTGCCAGCAGCTCAAGGGTAGGGGCGGGGGAGACCCAGTACTTC. Encoded protein: CASSSRVGAGETQYF.

This rearrangement joins TRBV19 to TRBJ1-2; weak D call: TRBD1 (6 bases). This CDR3 has 15 residues. V gave up 4 bases and J gave up 4 bases, with 16 bases separating them. Germline V CDR1 and CDR2: LNHDA, SQIVND (reference sequence). The chain's CDR3 is CASSTPLGQSYGYTF. In DNA, the CDR3 is TGTGCCAGTAGTACCCCTCTAGGACAGAGCTATGGCTACACCTTC.

The rearrangement joins TRBV12-3 or TRBV12-4 to TRBJ1-5, with 7 bases that match TRBD1. This CDR3 spans 12 amino acids. The trim removed 3 bases at V and 10 bases at J, leaving 3 bases unmatched. The CDR3 spells CASSFRGSPQHF. The CDR3 region has the DNA TGTGCCAGCAGTTTCAGGGGGTCACCCCAGCATTTT.

V is TRBV18 and J is TRBJ2-3; 7 nucleotides line up with TRBD2. V trimming: 4 bases; J trimming: 0 bases; junction bases outside the gene matches: 10. The CDR3 sequence is 17 residues long. Germline V gene lookup returns CDR1 KGHSH and CDR2 LQKENI. CDR3: CASSRYGGDPSTDTQYF. The CDR3 nucleotides are TGTGCCAGCTCACGCTATGGGGGGGACCCGAGCACAGATACGCAGTATTTT.

The chain links TRBV5-4 to TRBJ2-7, with TRBD1 identical over 8 bases. This CDR3 is built from 16 residues. Per germline, CDR1 SGHNT and CDR2 YYREEE (reference sequence). Trimming took 0 bases from V and 6 from J; bases not matched to a gene: 11. The CDR3 sequence: CASSLGGQGGSVEQYF. The CDR3 DNA sequence: TGTGCCAGCAGCTTGGGTGGACAGGGTGGTTCGGTCGAGCAGTACTTC. The variable domain in full, with the rest retrieved from reference TRBV5-4 and TRBJ2-7, is ETGVTQSPTHLIKTRGQQVTLRCSSQSGHNTVSWYQQALGQGPQFIFQYYREEENGRGNFPPRFSGLQFPNYSSELNVNALELDDSALYLCASSLGGQGGSVEQYFGPGTRLTVT.

This clone was seen only once. V is TRBV11-2 and J is TRBJ2-7, with D tentatively TRBD2 (6 bases). Germline loops: CDR1 SGHAT, CDR2 FQNNGV. V was trimmed by 5 bases and J by 6 bases, leaving 14 bases between them. The CDR3 totals 13 residues. In DNA form, the CDR3 reads TGTGCCAGCAGCCACTGGACTATTGTCGAGCAGTACTTC. It yields the protein CASSHWTIVEQYF.

The chain joins TRBV7-3 to TRBJ2-7, with a possible D match to TRBD2 (5 bases). This CDR3 comprises 12 residues. The germline V and J ends were trimmed by 5 bases and 12 bases, with 17 bases remaining between them. The germline V gene encodes CDR1 SGHTA and CDR2 FQGTGA. The CDR3 loop is CASSEASGVLYF. The CDR3 nucleotides read TGTGCCAGCAGCGAGGCCAGCGGAGTGCTGTACTTC.